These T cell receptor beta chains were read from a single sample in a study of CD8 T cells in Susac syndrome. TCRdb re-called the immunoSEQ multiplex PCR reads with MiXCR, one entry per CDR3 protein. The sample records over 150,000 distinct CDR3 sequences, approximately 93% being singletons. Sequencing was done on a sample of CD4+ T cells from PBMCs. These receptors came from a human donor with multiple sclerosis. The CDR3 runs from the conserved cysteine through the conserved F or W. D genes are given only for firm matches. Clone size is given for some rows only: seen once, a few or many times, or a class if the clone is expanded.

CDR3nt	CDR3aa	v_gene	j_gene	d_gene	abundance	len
TGTGCCAGTAGTTCCGGGACAGTAAACTACGAGCAGTACTTC	CASSSGTVNYEQYF	TRBV19	TRBJ2-7	TRBD1	NA	14
TGCAGCGTTGCCTGGGGAGATCAGCCCCAGCATTTT	CSVAWGDQPQHF	TRBV29-1	TRBJ1-5	NA	NA	12
TGTGCCAGCGGGGACAGTAGCACAGATACGCAGTATTTT	CASGDSSTDTQYF	TRBV12-3/TRBV12-4	TRBJ2-3	TRBD1	NA	13
TGTGCCAGCCGGCGGGACGCCAACACCGGGGAGCTGTTTTTT	CASRRDANTGELFF	TRBV6-4	TRBJ2-2	NA	NA	14
TGTGCCAGCAGCTTTGGACAGGGCCAAGAGACCCAGTACTTC	CASSFGQGQETQYF	TRBV11-1	TRBJ2-5	TRBD1	once	14
TGTGCCAGCAGCCCGCGCGGGACCAACACCGGGGAGCTGTTTTTT	CASSPRGTNTGELFF	TRBV7-2	TRBJ2-2	NA	NA	15
TGTGCCACCAGCAGAGATTGGTCAGCAAACACTGAAGCTTTCTTT	CATSRDWSANTEAFF	TRBV15	TRBJ1-1	NA	NA	15
TGTGCCAGCAGCTTATTTCTGGCGGGCGGGATAAAGCAGGATACGCAGTATTTT	CASSLFLAGGIKQDTQYF	TRBV7-2	TRBJ2-3	NA	NA	18
TGTGCCAGCAGGCCTAGCGGGAGTGATACGCAGTATTTT	CASRPSGSDTQYF	TRBV28	TRBJ2-3	TRBD2	NA	13
TGCGCCAGCAGCCAAGGGCCGACTCCGAACGACAATGAGCAGTTCTTC	CASSQGPTPNDNEQFF	TRBV4-1	TRBJ2-1	NA	few	16
TGCGCCAGCAGTTCATGGGTAGCGGTCCCGACCTACGAGCAGTACTTC	CASSSWVAVPTYEQYF	TRBV10-2	TRBJ2-7	NA	NA	16
TGCGCCAGCAGCCTCCGACTAGGTTACACAGATACGCAGTATTTT	CASSLRLGYTDTQYF	TRBV4-3	TRBJ2-3	NA	NA	15
TGTGCCAGCAGCCAAGATGTGTCGTGGGTCGGGACCTGGGGGGCGACCCAGTACTTC	CASSQDVSWVGTWGATQYF	TRBV14	TRBJ2-5	NA	NA	19
TGTGCCAGCAGTTCCGTGGCTAGCTCCTACGAGCAGTACTTC	CASSSVASSYEQYF	TRBV6-6	TRBJ2-7	NA	NA	14
TGTGCCAGCAGCAAAGCGCCCGCCGGAACAGACAAAGAGCAGTATGGCTACACCTTC	CASSKAPAGTDKEQYGYTF	TRBV21-1	TRBJ1-2	NA	NA	19
TGTGCCAGCGCTAGCGGGATCAAGACAGATACGCAGTATTTT	CASASGIKTDTQYF	TRBV27	TRBJ2-3	TRBD2	NA	14